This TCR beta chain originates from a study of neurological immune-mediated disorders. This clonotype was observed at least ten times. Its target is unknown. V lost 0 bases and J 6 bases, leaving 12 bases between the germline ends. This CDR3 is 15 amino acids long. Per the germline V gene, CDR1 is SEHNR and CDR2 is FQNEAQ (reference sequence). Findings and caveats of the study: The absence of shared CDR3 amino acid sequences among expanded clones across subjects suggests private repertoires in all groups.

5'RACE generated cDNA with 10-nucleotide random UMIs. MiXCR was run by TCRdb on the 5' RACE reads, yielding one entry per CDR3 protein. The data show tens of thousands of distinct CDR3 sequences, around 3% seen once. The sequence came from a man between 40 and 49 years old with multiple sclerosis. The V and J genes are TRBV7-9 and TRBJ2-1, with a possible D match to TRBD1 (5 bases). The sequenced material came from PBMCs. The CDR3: CASSLAGHYANEQFF. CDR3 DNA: TGTGCCAGCAGCTTAGCAGGACACTATGCCAATGAGCAGTTCTTC.